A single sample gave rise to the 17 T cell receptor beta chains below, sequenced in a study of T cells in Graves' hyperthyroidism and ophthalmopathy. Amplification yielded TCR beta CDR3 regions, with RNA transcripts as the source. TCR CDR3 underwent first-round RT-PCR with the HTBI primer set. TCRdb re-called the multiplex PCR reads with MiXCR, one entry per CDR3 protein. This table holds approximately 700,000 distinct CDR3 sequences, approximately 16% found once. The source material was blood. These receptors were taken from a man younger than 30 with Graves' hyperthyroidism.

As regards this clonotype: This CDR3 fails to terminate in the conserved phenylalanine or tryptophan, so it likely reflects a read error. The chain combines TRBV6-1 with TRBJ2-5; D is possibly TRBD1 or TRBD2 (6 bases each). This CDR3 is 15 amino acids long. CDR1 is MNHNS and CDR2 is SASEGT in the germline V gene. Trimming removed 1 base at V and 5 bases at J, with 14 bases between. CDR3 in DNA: TGTGCCAGCAGTGAAGGCCCGGGGGCGGGGGAGACCCAGTACTCC. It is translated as CASSEGPGAGETQYS.

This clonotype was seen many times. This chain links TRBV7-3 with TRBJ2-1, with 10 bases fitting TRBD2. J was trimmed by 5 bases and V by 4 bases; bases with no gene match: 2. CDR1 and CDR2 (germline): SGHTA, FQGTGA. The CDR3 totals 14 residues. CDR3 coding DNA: TGTGCCAGCAGCTCTAGCGGGAGAGACAATGAGCAGTTCTTC. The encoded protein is CASSSSGRDNEQFF.

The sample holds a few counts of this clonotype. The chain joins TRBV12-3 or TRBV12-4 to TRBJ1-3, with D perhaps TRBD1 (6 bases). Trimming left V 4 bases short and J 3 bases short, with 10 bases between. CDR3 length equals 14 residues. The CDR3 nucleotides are TGTGCCAGCAGTTCCGGACAGTTTGGAAACACCATATATTTT. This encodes CASSSGQFGNTIYF.

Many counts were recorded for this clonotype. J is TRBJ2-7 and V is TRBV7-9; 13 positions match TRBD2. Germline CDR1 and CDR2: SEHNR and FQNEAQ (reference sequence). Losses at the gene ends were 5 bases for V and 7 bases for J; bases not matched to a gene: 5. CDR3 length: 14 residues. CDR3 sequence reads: CASSRLAGGREQYF. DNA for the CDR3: TGTGCCAGCAGCCGACTAGCGGGAGGTCGAGAGCAGTACTTC.

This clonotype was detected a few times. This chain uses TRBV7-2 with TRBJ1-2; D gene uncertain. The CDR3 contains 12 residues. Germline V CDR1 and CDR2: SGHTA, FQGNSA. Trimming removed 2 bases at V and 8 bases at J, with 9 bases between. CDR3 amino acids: CASSLSAAGYTF. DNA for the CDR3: TGTGCCAGCAGCTTAAGCGCGGCCGGCTACACCTTC.

This chain's CDR3 is CASSQGGTRALYEQYF. The CDR3 DNA is TGTGCCAGCAGCCAAGGTGGGACAAGGGCGCTCTACGAGCAGTACTTC. The genes are TRBV4-2 and TRBJ2-7; possibly TRBD1 for D (6 bases). Looked up from germline, CDR1 is LGHNA and CDR2 is YNFKEQ. The CDR3 loop spans 16 amino acids. V was cut by 1 base and J by 3 bases, with 16 bases left in between.

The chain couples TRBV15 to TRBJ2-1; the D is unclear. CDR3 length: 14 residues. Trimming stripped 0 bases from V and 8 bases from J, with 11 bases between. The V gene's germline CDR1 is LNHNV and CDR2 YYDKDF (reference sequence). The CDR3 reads CATSRDLIRDEQFF. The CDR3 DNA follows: TGTGCCACCAGCAGAGATCTCATTAGGGATGAGCAGTTCTTC.

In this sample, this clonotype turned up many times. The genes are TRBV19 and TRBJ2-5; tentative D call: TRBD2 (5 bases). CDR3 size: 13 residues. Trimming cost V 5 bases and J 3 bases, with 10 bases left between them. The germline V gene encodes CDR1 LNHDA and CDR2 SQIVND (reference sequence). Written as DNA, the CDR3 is TGTGCCAGTAGTTGGGGAGCAAAAGAGACCCAGTACTTC. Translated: CASSWGAKETQYF.

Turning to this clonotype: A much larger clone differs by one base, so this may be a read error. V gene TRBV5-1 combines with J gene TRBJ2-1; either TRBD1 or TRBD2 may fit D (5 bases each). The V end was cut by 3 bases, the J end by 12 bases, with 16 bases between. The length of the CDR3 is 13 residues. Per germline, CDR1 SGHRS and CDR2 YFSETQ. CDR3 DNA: TGCGCCAGCAGCTCGGACCAATTTGGGGGGCAGTTCTTC. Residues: CASSSDQFGGQFF.

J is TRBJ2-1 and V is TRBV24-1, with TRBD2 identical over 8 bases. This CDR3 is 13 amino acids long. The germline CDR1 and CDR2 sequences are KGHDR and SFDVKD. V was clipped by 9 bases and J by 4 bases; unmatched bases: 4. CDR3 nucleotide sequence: TGTGCCACCGCGGGAGGCATTTACAATGAGCAGTTCTTC. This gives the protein CATAGGIYNEQFF.

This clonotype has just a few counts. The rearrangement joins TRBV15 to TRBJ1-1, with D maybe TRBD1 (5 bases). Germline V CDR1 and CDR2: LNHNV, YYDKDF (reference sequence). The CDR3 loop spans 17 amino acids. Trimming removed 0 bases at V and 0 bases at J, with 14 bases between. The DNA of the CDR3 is TGTGCCACCAGCAGAGATTTGGTAGGGGCGATGAACACTGAAGCTTTCTTT. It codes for CATSRDLVGAMNTEAFF.

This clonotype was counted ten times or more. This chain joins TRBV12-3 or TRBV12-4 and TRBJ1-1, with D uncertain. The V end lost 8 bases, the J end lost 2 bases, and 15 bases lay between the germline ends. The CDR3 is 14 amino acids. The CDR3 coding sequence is TGTGCCAGCGGGAGCCCGACACCCAACACTGAAGCTTTCTTT. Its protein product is CASGSPTPNTEAFF.

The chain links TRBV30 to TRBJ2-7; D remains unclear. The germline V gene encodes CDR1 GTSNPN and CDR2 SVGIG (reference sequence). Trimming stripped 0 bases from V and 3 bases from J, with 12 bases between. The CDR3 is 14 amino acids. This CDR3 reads CAWSVVVGDYEQYF. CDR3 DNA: TGTGCCTGGAGTGTGGTGGTTGGGGACTACGAGCAGTACTTC.

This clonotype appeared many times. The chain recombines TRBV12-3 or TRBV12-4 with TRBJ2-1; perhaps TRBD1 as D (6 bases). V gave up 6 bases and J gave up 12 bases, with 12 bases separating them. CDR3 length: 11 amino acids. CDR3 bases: TGTGCCAGCAGGGAACAGGGTTGGCAGTTCTTC. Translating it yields CASREQGWQFF.

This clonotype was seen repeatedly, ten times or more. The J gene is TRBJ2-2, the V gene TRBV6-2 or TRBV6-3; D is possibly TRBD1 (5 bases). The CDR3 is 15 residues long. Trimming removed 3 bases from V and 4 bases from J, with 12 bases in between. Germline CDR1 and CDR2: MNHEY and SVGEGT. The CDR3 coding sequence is TGTGCCAGCAGTTATCAAAGGGGTTTCACCGGGGAGCTGTTTTTT. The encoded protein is CASSYQRGFTGELFF.

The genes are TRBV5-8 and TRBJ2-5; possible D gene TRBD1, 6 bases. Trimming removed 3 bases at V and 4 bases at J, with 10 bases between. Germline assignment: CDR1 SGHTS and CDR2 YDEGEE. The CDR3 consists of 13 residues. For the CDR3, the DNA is TGTGCCAGCAGCTCGTACAGGGCAGAGACCCAGTACTTC. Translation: CASSSYRAETQYF.

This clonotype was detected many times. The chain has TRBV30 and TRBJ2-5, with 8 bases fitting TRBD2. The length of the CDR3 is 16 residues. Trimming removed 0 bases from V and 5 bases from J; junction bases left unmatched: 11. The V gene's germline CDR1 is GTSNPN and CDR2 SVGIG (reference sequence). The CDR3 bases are TGTGCCTGGAGTGTACTAGCGGCACAAGCTCGGGAGACCCAGTACTTC. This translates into CAWSVLAAQARETQYF.